The 29 T cell receptor beta chains presented below share a single source sample, sequenced in a study of technical replicates of blood from a few donors. Using immunoSEQ multiplex PCR, the repertoire was profiled, and TCRdb retains in-frame clones only, with some absent. The data contain tens of thousands of clones, 95% to 96% of them singletons. The specimen was T cells isolated from PBMCs. These receptors all stem from a human donor in good health.

This sequence joins TRBV7-5 and TRBJ1-5; the table gives TRBD1 as D, unverified against the DNA. TRBV7-5 represents a pseudogene. The CDR3 has 18 residues. DNA for the CDR3: TGTGTCAGAAGCTTACAACGAGACATCGACAGGGTGGATCAGCCCCAGCATTTT. This sequence encodes CVRSLQRDIDRVDQPQHF.

The V and J genes are TRBV10-3 and TRBJ2-5; 8 bases line up with TRBD1. The germline CDR1 and CDR2 sequences are ENHRY and SYGVKD. The CDR3 runs 17 residues. V lost 6 bases and J lost 5; bases outside the gene matches: 17. CDR3 bases: TGTGCCATCAGACCCTCCGGGGAGGCAGGGGGCTCGGAGACCCAGTACTTC. Its protein product is CAIRPSGEAGGSETQYF.

The rearrangement joins TRBV7-2 to TRBJ2-5; D perhaps matches TRBD1 (7 bases). CDR1 and CDR2 (germline): SGHTA, FQGNSA. V lost 1 base and J lost 5, with 14 bases in between. The CDR3 is made up of 15 amino acids. CDR3: CASSLVGGTVETQYF. The CDR3 region has the DNA TGTGCCAGCAGCTTAGTAGGGGGGACAGTCGAGACCCAGTACTTC. The variable domain in full, with the rest retrieved from reference TRBV7-2 and TRBJ2-5, is GAGVSQSPSNKVTEKGKDVELRCDPISGHTALYWYRQSLGQGLEFLIYFQGNSAPDKSGLPSDRFSAERTGGSVSTLTIQRTQQEDSAVYLCASSLVGGTVETQYFGPGTRLLVL.

The rearrangement uses TRBV5-4 and TRBJ2-1; 14 nucleotides align to TRBD2. Germline V lookup: CDR1 SGHNT, CDR2 YYREEE (reference sequence). The CDR3 spans 15 residues. V lost 3 bases, J lost 10 bases, and 6 bases stayed unmatched. In nucleotides, the CDR3 is TGTGCCAGCAGCTCGGGACTAGCGGGAGAAAAGGAGCAGTTCTTC. This sequence encodes CASSSGLAGEKEQFF.

The genes are TRBV5-1 and TRBJ2-7; D uncertain. Trimming left V 2 bases short and J 3 bases short, with 3 bases between. The CDR3 runs 11 residues. CDR1 and CDR2 (germline): SGHRS, YFSETQ. The CDR3 loop reads CASSLYYEQYF. The CDR3 DNA is TGCGCCAGCAGCTTATACTACGAGCAGTACTTC.

The rearrangement links TRBV18 to TRBJ1-2, with 7 positions matching TRBD1. V dropped 3 bases and J dropped 5; count of bases not matched to a gene: 9. Germline V gene data show CDR1 as KGHSH and CDR2 as LQKENI. The CDR3 totals 15 residues. CDR3 DNA: TGTGCCAGCTCACCTCTGGTGGAGGGGGCGTATGGCTACACCTTC. The encoded protein is CASSPLVEGAYGYTF. Full variable domain (remainder filled in from reference TRBV18 and TRBJ1-2): NAGVMQNPRHLVRRRGQEARLRCSPMKGHSHVYWYRQLPEEGLKFMVYLQKENIIDESGMPKERFSAEFPKEGPSILRIQQVVRGDSAAYFCASSPLVEGAYGYTFGSGTRLTVV.

The CDR3 protein is CASSQDSTDSSYNEQFF. The CDR3 DNA sequence: TGTGCCAGCAGCCAAGATTCGACCGACAGCTCCTACAATGAGCAGTTCTTC. The chain links TRBV4-2 to TRBJ2-1; D might be TRBD1 (5 bases). Trimming stripped 0 bases from V and 0 bases from J, with 12 bases between. The CDR3 is 17 amino acids. The germline gives CDR1 LGHNA, CDR2 YNFKEQ.

The genes are TRBV30 and TRBJ1-3; no clear D gene. Germline values: CDR1 GTSNPN, CDR2 SVGIG (reference sequence). This CDR3 has 14 amino acids. V was shortened by 2 bases and J by 4 bases, with 12 bases between the two germline ends. CDR3 coding DNA: TGTGCCTGGAGTCAGAGGCTGATGGGAAACACCATATATTTT. Amino acid sequence: CAWSQRLMGNTIYF.

The chain carries TRBV14 and TRBJ1-2; 8 bases line up with TRBD1. The CDR3 runs 14 residues. Germline V gene data show CDR1 as SGHDN and CDR2 as FVKESK. The J segment lost 4 bases and the V segment lost 8 bases, leaving 9 bases of the junction unmatched. The CDR3 DNA reads TGTGCCAGCGGAAGACAGGGGATAGCCTATGGCTACACCTTC. Amino acid sequence: CASGRQGIAYGYTF.

This chain connects TRBV4-2 to TRBJ2-1; 14 bases match TRBD2. J gave up 6 bases and V 2 bases, and 3 bases lay outside the gene matches. This CDR3 has 16 amino acids. Germline V gene sequence: CDR1 LGHNA, CDR2 YNFKEQ. This CDR3 reads CASSQPGTSGSNEQFF. Here the CDR3 DNA reads TGTGCCAGCAGCCAACCAGGGACTAGCGGGAGCAATGAGCAGTTCTTC.

This chain's CDR3 is CASSEYLSGTISYNEQFF. The CDR3 DNA reads as TGTGCCAGCAGTGAATATCTATCGGGGACTATATCCTACAATGAGCAGTTCTTC. The chain employs TRBV6-1 and TRBJ2-1, with 7 nucleotides matching TRBD2. The junction had 11 bases not matched to a gene; V was cut back by 2 bases and J by 1 base. This CDR3 spans 18 amino acids. Looked up from germline, CDR1 is MNHNS and CDR2 is SASEGT.

This clone appeared a single time. This chain connects TRBV7-8 to TRBJ1-2; D remains ambiguous. Germline V gene sequence: CDR1 SGHVS, CDR2 FQNEAQ. This CDR3 is 15 amino acids long. Trimming pared 1 base from V and 2 bases from J, leaving 11 bases between. The CDR3 region is CASSLVGSGNYGYTF. CDR3 nucleotide sequence: TGTGCCAGCAGCTTAGTTGGCTCCGGGAACTATGGCTACACCTTC.

This chain uses TRBV7-9 with TRBJ2-5; D may be TRBD2 (5 bases). Germline lookup yields CDR1 SEHNR and CDR2 FQNEAQ (reference sequence). The CDR3 runs to 15 residues. The V gene lost 8 bases and the J gene lost 0 bases, with 16 bases spanning the gap. CDR3 sequence: CASLPPTRYQETQYF. CDR3 coding DNA: TGTGCCAGCTTACCCCCAACTAGGTACCAAGAGACCCAGTACTTC.

This chain links TRBV11-2 with TRBJ2-1; the match to TRBD2 covers 8 bases. Germline V CDR1 and CDR2: SGHAT, FQNNGV. This CDR3 has 14 residues. J gave up 3 bases and V 5 bases, and 3 bases lay outside the gene matches. The CDR3 bases are TGTGCCAGCAGCACCGGGACTAGCTACAATGAGCAGTTCTTC. It is translated as CASSTGTSYNEQFF.

The rearrangement joins TRBV7-3 to TRBJ1-1; 8 nucleotides line up with TRBD1. The CDR3 covers 13 residues. Germline-derived CDR1 and CDR2 are SGHTA and FQGTGA. V lost 4 bases to trimming and J lost 11 bases; unmatched junction nucleotides: 9. The DNA for the CDR3 is TGTGCCAGCAGCTCTGGACAGGGTATTAGGGCTTTCTTT. It encodes CASSSGQGIRAFF.

This chain joins TRBV6-1 and TRBJ2-1; 11 bases map to TRBD2. Germline values: CDR1 MNHNS, CDR2 SASEGT. V lost 4 bases to trimming and J lost 6 bases; unmatched junction nucleotides: 5. The CDR3 is 15 residues long. The CDR3 DNA reads as TGTGCCAGCAGTGCACTAGCGGGAGCGGTCAATGAGCAGTTCTTC. Its protein is CASSALAGAVNEQFF.

CDR3 sequence: CAWSGGQRYQPQHF. The CDR3 bases are TGTGCCTGGAGCGGGGGACAGCGATATCAGCCCCAGCATTTT. The gene calls are TRBV30 and TRBJ1-5; 7 nucleotides match TRBD1. Trimming took 3 bases from V and 5 from J; bases not matched to a gene: 7. This CDR3 has 14 amino acids. Germline V lookup: CDR1 GTSNPN, CDR2 SVGIG (reference sequence).

The CDR3 reads CASGKTSLPETQYF. Written as DNA, the CDR3 is TGTGCTAGTGGTAAGACTAGTTTGCCAGAGACCCAGTACTTC. The chain is built from TRBV12-5 and TRBJ2-5, with D possibly TRBD2 on 6 matching bases. This CDR3 is built from 14 residues. Germline V gene sequence: CDR1 LGHNT, CDR2 FRNRAP. Trimming removed 5 bases at V and 4 bases at J, with 14 bases between.

The rearrangement joins TRBV7-9 to TRBJ2-1; D unclear. Germline values: CDR1 SEHNR, CDR2 FQNEAQ (reference sequence). The CDR3 is 12 residues long. V dropped 3 bases and J dropped 6 bases, with 6 bases sitting between them. This CDR3 reads CASSLSGNEQFF. The CDR3 bases are TGTGCCAGCAGCTTGTCAGGCAATGAGCAGTTCTTC.

In regard to this clone: The germline gene is not matched at one end of the junction; a read error may be the cause. This chain connects TRBV9 to TRBJ1-2; D possibly corresponds to TRBD1 (6 bases). The germline CDR1 and CDR2 sequences are SGDLS and YYNGEE. CDR3 length equals 15 residues. CDR3 protein: CASSVSGQLNHGYTF. The DNA of the CDR3 is TGTGCCAGCAGCGTTTCCGGACAGCTTAACCATGGCTACACCTTC.

In this sample, this clone turned up once. The chain joins TRBV9 to TRBJ2-7; 10 bases agree with TRBD2. Losses at the gene ends were 3 bases for V and 2 bases for J; bases not matched to a gene: 5. Germline V gives CDR1 SGDLS, CDR2 YYNGEE. The CDR3 sequence is 15 residues long. The CDR3 DNA reads as TGTGCCAGCAGCGCCGGACTAGCGGAAGCCTACGAGCAGTACTTC. This encodes CASSAGLAEAYEQYF.

V usage is TRBV27 and J usage is TRBJ1-2, with 8 bases fitting TRBD1. Germline trimming cut 3 bases from V and 4 bases from J; bases unmatched to any gene: 4. The CDR3 loop spans 14 amino acids. From germline, CDR1 is MNHEY and CDR2 SMNVEV (reference sequence). This chain's CDR3 is CASSLGGQGYGYTF. DNA for the CDR3: TGTGCCAGCAGTTTGGGAGGACAGGGCTATGGCTACACCTTC.

The V call is TRBV4-1, the J call TRBJ2-7, with TRBD2 matching 7 bases. Trimming took 0 bases from V and 3 from J; bases not matched to a gene: 5. The CDR3 length is 15 residues. The V gene's germline CDR1 is MGHRA and CDR2 YSYEKL. As DNA, the CDR3 is TGCGCCAGCAGCCAAGAATTCGGACTAGGCTACGAGCAGTACTTC. It codes for CASSQEFGLGYEQYF.

The chain recombines TRBV7-2 with TRBJ1-4; 7 bases match TRBD1. CDR3 size: 16 residues. Losses at the gene ends were 4 bases for V and 0 bases for J; bases not matched to a gene: 5. Germline values: CDR1 SGHTA, CDR2 FQGNSA. DNA of the CDR3: TGTGCCAGCAGCTGGGACAGCTATCCAACTAATGAAAAACTGTTTTTT. As protein: CASSWDSYPTNEKLFF.

This clone was picked up one time. V gene TRBV6-1 combines with J gene TRBJ1-1; weak D call: TRBD1 (5 bases). Germline CDR1 is MNHNS and CDR2 is SASEGT. V lost 1 base to trimming and J lost 1 base, with 10 bases between them. The CDR3 is 15 residues long. CDR3 bases: TGTGCCAGCAGTGAAGGACCCGGGGGGAACACTGAAGCTTTCTTT. Amino acid sequence: CASSEGPGGNTEAFF.

The DNA for the CDR3 is TGTGCCAGCTTTGGGACTAGCGGGACCTACGAGCAGTACTTC. This codes for CASFGTSGTYEQYF. The gene calls are TRBV6-5 and TRBJ2-7; 13 positions agree with TRBD2. Looked up from germline, CDR1 is MNHEY and CDR2 is SVGAGI. The CDR3 sequence is 14 residues long. V gave up 8 bases and J gave up 2 bases; unmatched junction bases: 3.

This clone was seen a single time. V usage is TRBV7-2 and J usage is TRBJ2-1; 14 bases agree with TRBD2. The CDR3 covers 15 residues. J gave up 7 bases and V 6 bases, and 5 bases lay outside the gene matches. From germline, CDR1 is SGHTA and CDR2 FQGNSA. Here the CDR3 reads CASRTGTSGRNEQFF. As DNA, the CDR3 is TGTGCCAGCAGAACCGGGACTAGCGGGAGAAATGAGCAGTTCTTC. The full variable domain, with the rest looked up from reference TRBV7-2 and TRBJ2-1, is GAGVSQSPSNKVTEKGKDVELRCDPISGHTALYWYRQSLGQGLEFLIYFQGNSAPDKSGLPSDRFSAERTGGSVSTLTIQRTQQEDSAVYLCASRTGTSGRNEQFFGPGTRLTVL.

This clone was detected only a few times. The rearrangement uses TRBV18 and TRBJ1-1, with 7 bases fitting TRBD1. With 4 bases clipped from V and 0 bases from J, the junction kept 5 bases outside the gene matches. This CDR3 has 15 residues. CDR1 KGHSH and CDR2 LQKENI come from the germline V gene. CDR3 residues: CASSRGQFMNTEAFF. DNA of the CDR3: TGTGCCAGCTCACGGGGACAGTTCATGAACACTGAAGCTTTCTTT.

This sequence joins TRBV6-5 and TRBJ2-7; TRBD1 aligns across 9 bases. The germline V gene has CDR1 MNHEY and CDR2 SVGAGI. The CDR3 extends over 13 amino acids. After removal of 5 bases from V and 3 bases from J, the junction contained 2 bases not matched to a gene. The CDR3 bases are TGTGCCAGCAGTCTGGACAGGGGCTACGAGCAGTACTTC. Translating it yields CASSLDRGYEQYF.